This TCR beta chain was profiled in a study of T cell responses to AZD1222 COVID-19 vaccine. Study-wide findings and caveats: Repertoire sampling occurred only after the peak T cell response. White British donors predominated, females outnumbered males, and clonal diversity was possibly underestimated.

Method: immunoSEQ multiplex PCR; TCRdb's copy keeps in-frame clones and lacks some. The sample contains roughly 72,000 clones, around 88% of which appear only once. The CDR3 extends over 15 amino acids. V lost 4 bases and J lost 3, with 13 bases in between. Germline values: CDR1 MNHEY, CDR2 SMNVEV (reference sequence). Regarding this clone: Its antigen is still unknown.

The sequenced sample was peripheral blood, obtained 28 days after the second dose of the MenACWY control vaccine. The rearrangement uses TRBV27 and TRBJ1-5, with D possibly being TRBD1 (5 bases). The clonotype was recovered from an adult who received the MenACWY meningococcal vaccine as a control. Here the CDR3 DNA reads TGTGCCAGCAGTTCCAACGGACAAGCCAATCAGCCCCAGCATTTT. Protein product: CASSSNGQANQPQHF.